This T cell receptor (beta chain) was observed in a study of blood T cell repertoires in COVID-19 (dated by TCRdb to about 2020). As for the study more broadly: Collaborator samples came from the United States, Italy and Spain and covered acute and convalescent phases of COVID-19. The prospective study material was composed of cDNA or gDNA derived from T cells, B-cell-depleted T cells, or PBMCs. Deeply sampled blood TCRbeta repertoires from subjects exposed to, actively infected with, or recovered from COVID-19 were included in the dataset. The repertoires were released in a freely available public database meant as a resource for research on the immune response to SARS-CoV-2. The samples were drawn from the first 160 participants of the ongoing ImmuneRACE study and from 1,254 subjects provided by 6 global collaborators. Sample metadata almost always included a de-identified subject ID, COVID-19 status, age in years and sex. HLA class I and class II types, where available, came from metadata supplied by the sample provider rather than from assay-based typing.

The immunoSEQ Assay, a bias-controlled multiplex PCR, was used to amplify TCRbeta CDR3 regions from genomic DNA. Concerning the study's data processing: Nucleated cell counts per sample were estimated from amplification of reference gene primers within the assay. To quantify the absolute abundance of each unique TCRbeta CDR3 rearrangement, sequence reads were collapsed and filtered. Productive Simpson clonality was computed per sample as the square root of Simpson's diversity index over productive rearrangements. TCRdb's version of the immuneACCESS table is confined to in-frame rearrangements and falls short of the full clone set. An unresolved V gene accounts for under half of the shortfall where checked; the remainder is of unknown origin. V, J and clone size are taken as reported in that table, and D and trimming were inferred from the DNA itself. This sample holds approximately 280,000 clones; just under 90% were observed only once. Jointly, the top ten make up approximately 2% of the sample.

CDR3 length: 15 amino acids, cysteine to phenylalanine. The CDR3 DNA has 45 bases and is translated from base 1. The V and J ends are trimmed by 9 bases and 4 bases, leaving 19 bases between them. As encoded in the germline V gene (reference sequence), CDR1 is LNHDA while CDR2 is SQIVND. In the prospective study, participants were about 18 to 89 years old, resided in fewer than 25 geographic areas of the United States, and were enrolled through a virtual design. To assign participants to cohorts, the prospective study relied on clinical history that participants themselves reported in a screening survey and a study questionnaire. ImmuneRACE Cohort 3 recovered participants were defined by two consecutive negative NP/OP PCR tests, healthcare professional clearance, or symptom resolution. Each participant in the prospective study had whole blood, serum and a nasopharyngeal or oropharyngeal swab collected by mobile phlebotomists. Additional blood draws and questionnaires over an approximately 2-month period could optionally be provided by prospective study participants. Prospective study blood samples were shipped either frozen or at room temperature before DNA extraction.

As to this clone: Its antigen is not yet known. Per-base qualities were not stored, and no clone one base away is much larger.

Results the study describes overall, beyond this receptor: Clinical and demographic metadata were provided uncurated, with the amount varying by source and participant.

The V gene is TRBV19 and the J gene is TRBJ2-1, and perhaps TRBD2 as D gene, on 5 matching bases. The source of this sequence is an older woman who had recovered from COVID-19. The sample consisted of PBMCs or T cells enriched from blood (not recorded which). The DNA reads as follows: TGTGCCAGCGGGTCCTCCGACTACTCTTACAATGAGCAGTTCTTC. Its translation reads: CASGSSDYSYNEQFF.